The TCR beta chain under discussion was sequenced for a study of blood T cell repertoires in COVID-19. Study-level information: Collection of acute and convalescent COVID-19 samples took place in the United States, Italy and Spain. The cDNA or gDNA used as material had been derived from T cells, B-cell-depleted T cells, or PBMCs.

As originally analysed: Reference gene primers were amplified, and this amplification served to estimate nucleated cell counts. Data came from immunoSEQ multiplex PCR; TCRdb stores just in-frame clones and leaves some out. Clonal size and the V and J genes are those of that table, whereas D and trimming came from the DNA. The sample contains 250,000 to 350,000 clones, more than 75% of which appear only once. Germline lookup yields CDR1 SEHNR and CDR2 FQNEAQ (reference sequence). The V gene lost 6 bases and the J gene lost 5 bases, with 11 bases spanning the gap. The CDR3 spans 13 residues. The TCR originated in a woman in her 50s who had recovered from COVID-19. What was sequenced was peripheral blood. The chain couples TRBV7-9 to TRBJ2-1, with a possible D match to TRBD1 (6 bases). The CDR3 DNA reads as TGTGCCAGCAGATTACAGGGTAACAATGAGCAGTTCTTC. Translated: CASRLQGNNEQFF.